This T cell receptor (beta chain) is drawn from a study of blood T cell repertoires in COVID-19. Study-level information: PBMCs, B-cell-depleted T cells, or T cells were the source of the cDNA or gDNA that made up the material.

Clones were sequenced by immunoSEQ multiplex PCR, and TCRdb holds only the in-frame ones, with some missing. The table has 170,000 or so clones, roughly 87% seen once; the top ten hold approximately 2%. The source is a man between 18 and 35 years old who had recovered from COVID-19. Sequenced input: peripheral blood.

The CDR3 spells CASRDSGRAYTQYF. The CDR3 DNA sequence: TGTGCCAGCAGGGATAGCGGGAGGGCATATACGCAGTATTTT. This chain links TRBV28 with TRBJ2-3; TRBD2 agrees at 11 bases. Trimming at V came to 6 bases and at J to 7 bases, leaving 6 bases not matched to a gene. From germline, CDR1 is MDHEN and CDR2 SYDVKM. This CDR3 is built from 14 residues.